This T cell receptor (beta chain) was captured in a study of cytomegalovirus exposure and HLA in healthy donors. CDR3 length equals 14 residues. Per the germline V gene, CDR1 is LNHNV and CDR2 is YYDKDF (reference sequence). V was shortened by 0 bases and J by 0 bases, with 6 bases between the two germline ends. The PCR had 60 Vbeta and 13 Jbeta primers. TCRdb's table, derived via immunoSEQ multiplex PCR, lists solely in-frame clones and lacks some. Among tens of thousands of clones, approximately 84% were seen once, and the ten largest hold around 1.2%. On this clone: Its antigen is unidentified.

General study findings and limits: Available immune exposure information was restricted to CMV serostatus only.

This receptor was taken from a girl aged 2-10 years in good health and CMV-seropositive. Sequenced sample: PBMCs. V is TRBV15 and J is TRBJ2-7; D is unclear. The DNA for the CDR3 is TGTGCCACCAGCAGAGAGCCCAGCTCCTACGAGCAGTACTTC. This translates into CATSREPSSYEQYF. Supplemented by reference TRBV15 and TRBJ2-7, the full variable domain reads DAMVIQNPRYQVTQFGKPVTLSCSQTLNHNVMYWYQQKSSQAPKLLFHYYDKDFNNEADTPDNFQSRRPNTSFCFLDIRSPGLGDTAMYLCATSREPSSYEQYFGPGTRLTVT.